This T cell receptor beta chain was recovered during a study of T cells after yellow fever vaccination. Findings of the study overall: Some clonotypes were seen in both the CD4 and the CD8 compartments. These made up a small share and likely arose from convergent recombination. Post-booster samples contained most primary-vaccination clones (nearly 98% CD4, around 88% CD8).

V lost 1 base, J lost 8 bases, and 10 bases stayed unmatched. Germline loops: CDR1 SGHTA, CDR2 FQGTGA. The CDR3 spans 16 residues. This clonotype came up many times. TCRdb reanalysed the 5' RACE reads using MiXCR and keeps one entry per CDR3 protein. The repertoire holds more than 20,000 distinct CDR3 sequences, with approximately 5% as singletons. The sequencing used PBMCs, either bulk or a sorted T-cell subset (CD4+, CD8+, memory, or dextramer-sorted; not recorded which), collected 15 days after the yellow fever booster vaccination. This receptor was obtained from a man in his thirties or forties who received the YFV17D yellow fever vaccine. The chain couples TRBV7-3 to TRBJ2-1, with 8 positions matching TRBD2. For the CDR3, the DNA is TGTGCCAGCAGCTTAAAAGGTAGCGGGGTGGTGGATGAGCAGTTCTTC. Residues: CASSLKGSGVVDEQFF.